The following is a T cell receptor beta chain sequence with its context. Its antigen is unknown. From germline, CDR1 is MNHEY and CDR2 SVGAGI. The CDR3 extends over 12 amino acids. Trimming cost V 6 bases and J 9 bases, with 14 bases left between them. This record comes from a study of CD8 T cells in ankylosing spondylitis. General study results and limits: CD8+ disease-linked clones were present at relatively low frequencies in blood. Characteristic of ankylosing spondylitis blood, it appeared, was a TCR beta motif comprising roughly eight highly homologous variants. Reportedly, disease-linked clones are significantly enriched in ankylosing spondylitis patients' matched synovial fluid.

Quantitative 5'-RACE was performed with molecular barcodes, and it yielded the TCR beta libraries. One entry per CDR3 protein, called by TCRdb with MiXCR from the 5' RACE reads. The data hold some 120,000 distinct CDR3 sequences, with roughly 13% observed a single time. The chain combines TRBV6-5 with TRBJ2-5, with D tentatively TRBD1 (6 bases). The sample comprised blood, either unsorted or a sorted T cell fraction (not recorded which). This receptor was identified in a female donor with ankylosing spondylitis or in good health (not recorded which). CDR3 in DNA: TGTGCCAGCAGGACAACGCCAGGGGCCCAGTACTTC. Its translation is CASRTTPGAQYF.